The clone carrying this T cell receptor (beta chain) occurred a few times. These data are taken from a study of human T cells and chemical hapten exposure. The CDR3 is 15 residues long. CDR1 is SQVTM and CDR2 is ANQGSEA in the germline V gene. Trimming cost V 5 bases and J 0 bases, with 11 bases left between them. MiXCR, applied by TCRdb to the RACE reads, yields one record per CDR3 protein. This table has more than 75,000 distinct CDR3 sequences, about 9.4% appearing once. Regarding time point: patch test 2, 6 weeks after DPC sensitization. Treatment meaning: therapeutic diphenylcyclopropenone sensitization with weekly scalp DPC.

The chain joins TRBV29-1 to TRBJ2-6; D is unclear. The sequence derives from a woman in her twenties or thirties with alopecia areata. Some clones in this sample may be carry-over from other donors' samples. The material sequenced was whole blood, taken in connection with sensitization to the hapten diphenylcyclopropenone (DPC). The CDR3 DNA is TGCAGCGTTAGGGTGGGTGGCTCTGGGGCCAACGTCCTGACTTTC. Encoded protein: CSVRVGGSGANVLTF.